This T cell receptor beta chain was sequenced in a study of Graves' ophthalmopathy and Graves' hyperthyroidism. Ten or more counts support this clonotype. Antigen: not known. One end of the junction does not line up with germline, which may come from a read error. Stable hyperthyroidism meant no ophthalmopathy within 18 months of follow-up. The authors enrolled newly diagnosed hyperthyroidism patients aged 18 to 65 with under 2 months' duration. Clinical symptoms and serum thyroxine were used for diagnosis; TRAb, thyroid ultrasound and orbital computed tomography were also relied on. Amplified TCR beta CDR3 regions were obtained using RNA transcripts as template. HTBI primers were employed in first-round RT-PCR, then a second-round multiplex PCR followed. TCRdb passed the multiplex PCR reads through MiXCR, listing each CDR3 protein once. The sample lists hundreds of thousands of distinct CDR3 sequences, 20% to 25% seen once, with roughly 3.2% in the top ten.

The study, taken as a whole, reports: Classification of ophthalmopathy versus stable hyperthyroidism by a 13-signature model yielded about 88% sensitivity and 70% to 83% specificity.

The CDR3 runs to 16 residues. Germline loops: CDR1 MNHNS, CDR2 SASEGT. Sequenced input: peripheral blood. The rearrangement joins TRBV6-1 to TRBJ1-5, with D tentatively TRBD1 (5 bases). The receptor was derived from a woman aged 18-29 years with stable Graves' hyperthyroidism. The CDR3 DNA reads TGTGCCAGCAGCGAAGCGATAGGGGCAGGGATGCAGCCCCAGCATTTT. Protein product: CASSEAIGAGMQPQHF.